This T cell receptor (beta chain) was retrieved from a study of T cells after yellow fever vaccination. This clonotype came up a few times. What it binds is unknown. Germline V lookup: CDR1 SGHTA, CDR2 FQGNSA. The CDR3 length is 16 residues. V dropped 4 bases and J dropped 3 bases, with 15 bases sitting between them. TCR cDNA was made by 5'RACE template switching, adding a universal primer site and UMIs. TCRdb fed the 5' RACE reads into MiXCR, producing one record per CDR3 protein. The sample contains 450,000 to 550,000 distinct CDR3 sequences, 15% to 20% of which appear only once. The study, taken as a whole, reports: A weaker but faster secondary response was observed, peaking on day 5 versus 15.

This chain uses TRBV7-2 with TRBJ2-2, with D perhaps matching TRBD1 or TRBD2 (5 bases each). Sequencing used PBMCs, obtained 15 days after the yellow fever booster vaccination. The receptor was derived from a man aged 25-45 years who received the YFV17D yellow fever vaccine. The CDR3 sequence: CASSSVAGGYTGELFF. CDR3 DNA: TGTGCCAGCAGCTCTGTAGCTGGGGGATACACCGGGGAGCTGTTTTTT.